Listed below are T cell receptor beta chains from one sample, sequenced in a study of T cells in tuberculosis. The repertoire was sequenced with immunoSEQ multiplex PCR; TCRdb's copy has only in-frame clones and lacks some. Of some 29,000 clones in the sample, 85% to 90% are singletons; the top ten hold approximately 5.9%. Material for sequencing was PBMCs. These receptors were collected from a donor aged 10-29 years with latent tuberculosis or without tuberculosis infection. Each CDR3 is given with its conserved first and last residue. A D gene is named only where the DNA matches it firmly. Only some rows state a clone size, as once, few, many or a class for expanded clones.

v_call	clone_size	j_call	d_call	cdr3_aa	cdr3_nt
TRBV7-2	.	TRBJ2-5	TRBD2	CASTGLAGQETQYF	TGTGCCAGCACCGGACTAGCGGGGCAAGAGACCCAGTACTTC
TRBV5-1	once	TRBJ2-6	TRBD2	CASSLVLTSGGYSGANVLTF	TGCGCCAGCAGCTTAGTCCTCACTAGCGGGGGGTACTCTGGGGCCAACGTCCTGACTTTC
TRBV9	.	TRBJ2-5	TRBD1	CASSVGQGAPQETQYF	TGTGCCAGCAGCGTAGGGCAGGGGGCGCCACAAGAGACCCAGTACTTC
TRBV5-8	.	TRBJ2-7	TRBD1	CASSEGVGTGQGLYEQYF	TGTGCCAGCAGCGAAGGGGTCGGGACGGGACAGGGGTTATACGAGCAGTACTTC
TRBV6-6	.	TRBJ2-1	.	CASSYSTGQTYNEQFF	TGTGCCAGCAGTTACTCTACAGGACAGACCTACAATGAGCAGTTCTTC
TRBV28	.	TRBJ1-1	.	CASSRGPNTEAFF	TGTGCCAGCAGCAGGGGCCCGAACACTGAAGCTTTCTTT
TRBV19	.	TRBJ2-7	TRBD1	CASSMAGTGPSYEQYF	TGTGCCAGTAGTATGGCCGGGACAGGGCCCTCCTACGAGCAGTACTTC
TRBV7-7	.	TRBJ2-1	TRBD1	CASSPGQALFSYNEQFF	TGTGCCAGCAGCCCGGGACAGGCCTTATTTTCCTACAATGAGCAGTTCTTC
TRBV18	.	TRBJ2-1	TRBD1	CASSLKGQSSNEQFF	TGTGCCAGCTCCCTCAAGGGACAGTCAAGCAATGAGCAGTTCTTC
TRBV29-1	.	TRBJ1-2	TRBD1	CSVRTGNGYTF	TGCAGCGTCCGGACAGGGAATGGCTACACCTTC
TRBV6-1	.	TRBJ1-5	.	CASSAHRVLGSNQPQHF	TGTGCCAGCAGTGCTCACAGGGTACTGGGGAGCAATCAGCCCCAGCATTTT
TRBV7-6	.	TRBJ2-5	.	CASSYRGGETQYF	TGTGCCAGCAGCTATAGGGGGGGGGAGACCCAGTACTTC
TRBV19	.	TRBJ2-5	TRBD1	CASSPGTGRQEYF	TGTGCCAGTAGTCCAGGGACAGGCCGACAGGAGTACTTC
TRBV5-6	.	TRBJ2-3	TRBD2	CASSLAGGGRTDTQYF	TGTGCCAGCAGCTTGGCTGGGGGGGGTCGCACAGATACGCAGTATTTT
TRBV28	few	TRBJ1-5	.	CASRPGMPNQPQHF	TGTGCCAGCAGGCCGGGGATGCCCAATCAGCCCCAGCATTTT
TRBV13	.	TRBJ1-1	.	CASSLTRRDTEAFF	TGTGCCAGCAGCCTGACCCGTCGGGACACTGAAGCTTTCTTT
TRBV10-2	.	TRBJ2-5	TRBD2	CASRWSGEGETQYF	TGCGCCAGCAGATGGTCGGGGGAGGGGGAGACCCAGTACTTC
TRBV6-4	.	TRBJ2-3	TRBD1	CASRRSGTGIRPDTQYF	TGTGCCAGCAGACGCTCCGGGACAGGGATAAGGCCAGATACGCAGTATTTT
TRBV28	.	TRBJ2-5	.	CASSPLGLQETQYF	TGTGCCAGCAGCCCCCTCGGACTACAAGAGACCCAGTACTTC
TRBV18	.	TRBJ2-5	.	CASSSGRETQYF	TGTGCCAGCTCATCTGGGCGAGAGACCCAGTACTTC
TRBV4-1	once	TRBJ2-7	.	CASSQEGLSYEQYF	TGCGCCAGCAGCCAAGAGGGACTTTCCTACGAGCAGTACTTC
TRBV14	.	TRBJ2-3	TRBD1	CASSHHRGQGSTDTQYF	TGTGCCAGCAGCCACCATCGTGGACAGGGGAGCACAGATACGCAGTATTTT
TRBV6-1	once	TRBJ2-7	TRBD1	CASSDPGQGRGYEQYF	TGTGCCAGCAGTGACCCGGGACAGGGGAGGGGATACGAGCAGTACTTC
TRBV7-8	.	TRBJ2-3	TRBD2	CASSFPSGGGSTDTQYF	TGTGCCAGCAGCTTCCCTAGCGGGGGGGGTAGCACAGATACGCAGTATTTT
TRBV5-1	.	TRBJ2-1	TRBD2	CASSTGTSGGNEQFF	TGCGCCAGCAGCACAGGGACTAGCGGGGGGAATGAGCAGTTCTTC
TRBV2	.	TRBJ2-7	TRBD2	CASSEAAGGSYEQYF	TGTGCCAGCAGTGAGGCTGCGGGGGGCTCCTACGAGCAGTACTTC
TRBV7-9	.	TRBJ1-1	.	CASSLSGSEAFF	TGTGCCAGCAGCTTATCGGGGTCTGAAGCTTTCTTT
TRBV5-1	once	TRBJ2-3	.	CASSWGPGGGTDTQYF	TGCGCCAGCAGCTGGGGACCGGGCGGGGGCACAGATACGCAGTATTTT
TRBV2	.	TRBJ2-5	TRBD2	CASGSGGPRNAETQYF	TGTGCCAGCGGCAGCGGGGGGCCTCGCAACGCAGAGACCCAGTACTTC
TRBV15	.	TRBJ1-1	.	CATSRARGDTEAFF	TGTGCCACCAGCCGGGCGCGCGGGGACACTGAAGCTTTCTTT
TRBV21-1	.	TRBJ2-7	.	CASSTPVRF	TGTGCCAGCAGCACCCCTGTCCGCTTC
TRBV27	.	TRBJ2-3	.	CASSLNPPGHPLDTQYF	TGTGCCAGCAGTTTAAACCCCCCGGGACACCCGTTAGATACGCAGTATTTT
TRBV5-1	.	TRBJ2-7	.	CASSSNSYEQYF	TGCGCCAGCAGCTCGAACAGCTACGAGCAGTACTTC
TRBV6-5	once	TRBJ2-2	TRBD1	CASSTGIYGELFF	TGTGCCAGCTCGACAGGGATTTACGGGGAGCTGTTTTTT
TRBV10-3	.	TRBJ2-7	.	CAISPGLTPYEQYF	TGTGCCATCAGTCCGGGACTTACTCCCTACGAGCAGTACTTC
TRBV5-5	.	TRBJ2-3	TRBD1	CASSQTGGGRPDTQYF	TGTGCCAGCAGCCAGACAGGGGGCGGTCGTCCAGATACGCAGTATTTT
TRBV5-8	.	TRBJ2-7	.	CASSFGQTSYEQYF	TGTGCCAGCAGCTTCGGACAGACCTCCTACGAGCAGTACTTC
TRBV14	.	TRBJ2-7	.	CASSQDPRVEYF	TGTGCCAGCAGCCAAGATCCCCGGGTTGAGTACTTC
TRBV27	.	TRBJ1-5	TRBD1	CASRPLGAGGDSNQPQHF	TGTGCCAGCAGACCCCTTGGCGCAGGGGGTGATAGCAATCAGCCCCAGCATTTT
TRBV5-1	.	TRBJ1-5	.	CASSLVAGGNQPQHF	TGCGCCAGCAGCTTGGTCGCCGGAGGCAATCAGCCCCAGCATTTT
TRBV7-2	few	TRBJ2-7	.	CASSLSYRMESSYEQYF	TGTGCCAGCAGCTTAAGTTACAGGATGGAGAGCTCCTACGAGCAGTACTTC
TRBV5-6	.	TRBJ2-7	.	CASSLVQSYEQYF	TGTGCCAGCAGCTTGGTCCAGTCCTACGAGCAGTACTTC
TRBV6-1	once	TRBJ1-2	TRBD1	CASRSPGQGALGYTF	TGTGCCAGCAGATCCCCGGGACAGGGGGCCCTTGGCTACACCTTC
TRBV9	.	TRBJ1-2	TRBD1	CASSQDRNYGYTF	TGTGCCAGCAGCCAGGACAGGAACTATGGCTACACCTTC
TRBV7-8	.	TRBJ1-3	.	CASSPNRASGNTIYF	TGTGCCAGCAGCCCGAACAGGGCCTCTGGAAACACCATATATTTT
TRBV6-5	.	TRBJ2-4	TRBD2	CASSYSPGSGENIQYF	TGTGCCAGCAGTTACTCCCCCGGCAGCGGGGAAAACATTCAGTACTTC
TRBV18	.	TRBJ1-6	TRBD1	CASSPGQGIPLHF	TGTGCCAGCTCGCCAGGACAGGGGATACCCCTCCACTTT
TRBV5-1	.	TRBJ2-5	TRBD1	CASSFDRTGSYQETQYF	TGCGCCAGCAGCTTTGACCGGACAGGGTCTTACCAAGAGACCCAGTACTTC
TRBV9	.	TRBJ1-1	.	CASSYGEYKKEAFF	TGTGCCAGCAGCTATGGAGAGTACAAAAAAGAAGCTTTCTTT
TRBV4-1	.	TRBJ2-1	.	CASSQVDILSYNEQFF	TGCGCCAGCAGCCAAGTCGACATCCTCTCCTACAATGAGCAGTTCTTC
TRBV9	.	TRBJ1-4	.	CASSETGRYNEKLFF	TGTGCCAGCAGCGAGACAGGCAGGTATAATGAAAAACTGTTTTTT
TRBV2	.	TRBJ1-2	TRBD1	CASRDSPTYTF	TGTGCCAGCCGGGACAGCCCGACCTACACCTTC
TRBV2	.	TRBJ2-1	TRBD1	CASTPDRGTYNEQFF	TGTGCCAGCACCCCGGACAGGGGTACATACAATGAGCAGTTCTTC
TRBV6-4	medium-sized	TRBJ1-2	TRBD1	CATTDKGTGDTNYGYTF	TGTGCCACCACCGACAAGGGGACAGGCGACACGAACTATGGCTACACCTTC
TRBV7-2	.	TRBJ2-3	TRBD2	CASSPPGGGTDTQYF	TGTGCCAGCAGCCCCCCCGGGGGGGGGACAGATACGCAGTATTTT
TRBV10-3	.	TRBJ2-7	.	CAIKDVGEQYF	TGTGCCATCAAAGACGTCGGGGAGCAGTACTTC
TRBV19	.	TRBJ1-5	.	CASSWGLRGNNQPQHF	TGTGCCAGTAGTTGGGGATTGAGGGGGAACAATCAGCCCCAGCATTTT
TRBV5-8	once	TRBJ2-7	TRBD1	CASSPGQGRGSYEQYF	TGTGCCAGCAGCCCCGGACAGGGCAGGGGCTCCTACGAGCAGTACTTC
TRBV21-1	few	TRBJ1-1	.	CASSKGGQQNTEAFF	TGTGCCAGCAGCAAAGGGGGACAGCAGAACACTGAAGCTTTCTTT